The 6 T cell receptor beta chains in this list originate from one sample, sequenced in a study of cytomegalovirus exposure and HLA in healthy donors. Primers for the PCR totalled 60 Vbeta and 13 Jbeta. Measured with immunoSEQ multiplex PCR; TCRdb has only the in-frame clones, and not every one. The sample includes around 130,000 clones, around 80% of them seen just once. Material: PBMCs. The receptors were sampled from a woman in her thirties or forties in good health and CMV-seronegative.

Turning to this clone: This specimen includes other DNA sequences encoding the same CDR3. The chain carries TRBV9 and TRBJ2-3, with 11 bases aligning to TRBD2. With 0 bases clipped from V and 3 bases from J, the junction kept 0 bases outside the gene matches. Germline loops: CDR1 SGDLS, CDR2 YYNGEE. This CDR3 spans 15 amino acids. The CDR3 sequence: CASSVGTSGTDTQYF. The CDR3, as DNA: TGTGCCAGCAGCGTAGGGACTAGCGGGACAGATACGCAGTATTTT.

CDR3 sequence: CASSRGTSGSYEQYF. CDR3 DNA sequence: TGTGCCAGCAGCCGGGGGACTAGCGGGTCCTACGAGCAGTACTTC. The V call is TRBV4-2, the J call TRBJ2-7; 12 bases map to TRBD2. Per the germline V gene, CDR1 is LGHNA and CDR2 is YNFKEQ. The CDR3 totals 15 residues. V shed 4 bases, J shed 1 base, and the junction held 2 bases outside the gene matches.

V and J are TRBV2 and TRBJ1-2; weak D call: TRBD1 (6 bases). Germline CDR1 reads SNHLY; CDR2 reads FYNNEI. The CDR3 is 13 amino acids. The germline V and J ends were trimmed by 7 bases and 3 bases, with 12 bases remaining between them. The CDR3 sequence: CASTEGGDYGYTF. DNA of the CDR3: TGTGCCAGCACCGAAGGGGGAGACTATGGCTACACCTTC.

This clone came up once. V and J are TRBV5-8 and TRBJ2-2, with 7 bases fitting TRBD2. Trimming cost V 4 bases and J 1 base; bases outside gene matches: 7. The length of the CDR3 is 16 residues. Germline CDR1 SGHTS, CDR2 YDEGEE. CDR3 residues: CASSPERGLNTGELFF. The DNA of the CDR3 is TGTGCCAGCAGCCCCGAGCGGGGTTTGAACACCGGGGAGCTGTTTTTT.

The chain couples TRBV5-6 to TRBJ1-5, with a tentative D call TRBD1 (6 bases). V shed 2 bases and J shed 1 base, with 10 bases lying between them. Germline CDR1 SGHDT, CDR2 YYEEEE. The CDR3 loop spans 15 amino acids. CDR3 amino acids: CASSLRTASNQPQHF. In DNA, the CDR3 is TGTGCCAGCAGCTTACGGACAGCGAGCAATCAGCCCCAGCATTTT.

This chain joins TRBV15 and TRBJ2-2; TRBD2 matches 7 bases. This CDR3 spans 16 amino acids. J gave up 3 bases and V 5 bases, and 9 bases lay outside the gene matches. Germline lookup yields CDR1 LNHNV and CDR2 YYDKDF (reference sequence). Written as DNA, the CDR3 is TGTGCCACCAGCCCCGCGGGGGAGCCGGACACCGGGGAGCTGTTTTTT. Amino acid sequence: CATSPAGEPDTGELFF.